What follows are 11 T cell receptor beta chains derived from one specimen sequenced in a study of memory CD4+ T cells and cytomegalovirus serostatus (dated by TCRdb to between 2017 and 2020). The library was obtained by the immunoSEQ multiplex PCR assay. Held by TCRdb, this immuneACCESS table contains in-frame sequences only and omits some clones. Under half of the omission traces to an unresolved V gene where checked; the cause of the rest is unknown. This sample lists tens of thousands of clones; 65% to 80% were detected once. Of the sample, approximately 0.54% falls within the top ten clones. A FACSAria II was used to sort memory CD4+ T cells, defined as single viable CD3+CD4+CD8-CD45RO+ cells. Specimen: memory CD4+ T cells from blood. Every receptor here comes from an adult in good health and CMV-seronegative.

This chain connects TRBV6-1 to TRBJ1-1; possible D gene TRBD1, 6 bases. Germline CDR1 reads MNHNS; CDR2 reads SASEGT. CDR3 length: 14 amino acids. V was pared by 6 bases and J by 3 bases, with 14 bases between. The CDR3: CASRAGDYDTEAFF. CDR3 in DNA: TGTGCCAGCAGAGCAGGGGATTATGACACTGAAGCTTTCTTT.

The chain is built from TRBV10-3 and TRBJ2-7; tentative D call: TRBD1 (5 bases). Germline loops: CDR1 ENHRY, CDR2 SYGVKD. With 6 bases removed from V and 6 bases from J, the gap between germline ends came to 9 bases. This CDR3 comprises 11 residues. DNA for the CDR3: TGTGCCATCAGCGCAGGGCCCGAGCAGTACTTC. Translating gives CAISAGPEQYF.

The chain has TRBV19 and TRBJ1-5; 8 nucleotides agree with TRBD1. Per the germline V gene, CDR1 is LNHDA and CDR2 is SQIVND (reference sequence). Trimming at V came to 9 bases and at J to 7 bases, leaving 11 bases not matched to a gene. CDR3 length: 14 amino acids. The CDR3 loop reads CASEHRGFRQPQHF. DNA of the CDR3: TGTGCCAGCGAGCACAGGGGGTTTAGGCAGCCCCAGCATTTT.

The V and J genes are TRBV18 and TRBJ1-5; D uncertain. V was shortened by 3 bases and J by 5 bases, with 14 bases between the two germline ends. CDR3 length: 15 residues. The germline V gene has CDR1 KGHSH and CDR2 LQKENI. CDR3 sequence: CASSPPGGADQPQHF. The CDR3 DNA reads TGTGCCAGCTCACCCCCCGGAGGAGCGGATCAGCCCCAGCATTTT.

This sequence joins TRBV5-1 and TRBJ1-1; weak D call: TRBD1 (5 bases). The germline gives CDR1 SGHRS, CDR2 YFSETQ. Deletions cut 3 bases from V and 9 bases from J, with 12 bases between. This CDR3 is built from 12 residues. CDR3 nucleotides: TGCGCCAGCAGCTGGGAGGAGGGGAAAGCTTTCTTT. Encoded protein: CASSWEEGKAFF. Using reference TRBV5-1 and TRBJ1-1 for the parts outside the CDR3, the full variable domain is KAGVTQTPRYLIKTRGQQVTLSCSPISGHRSVSWYQQTPGQGLQFLFEYFSETQRNKGNFPGRFSGRQFSNSRSEMNVSTLELGDSALYLCASSWEEGKAFFGQGTRLTVV.

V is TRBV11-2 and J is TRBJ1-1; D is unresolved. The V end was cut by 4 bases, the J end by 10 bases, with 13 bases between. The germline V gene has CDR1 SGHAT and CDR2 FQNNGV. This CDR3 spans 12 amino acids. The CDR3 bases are TGTGCCAGCAGCTCCCCCCGGGCACGAGCTTTCTTT. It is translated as CASSSPRARAFF.

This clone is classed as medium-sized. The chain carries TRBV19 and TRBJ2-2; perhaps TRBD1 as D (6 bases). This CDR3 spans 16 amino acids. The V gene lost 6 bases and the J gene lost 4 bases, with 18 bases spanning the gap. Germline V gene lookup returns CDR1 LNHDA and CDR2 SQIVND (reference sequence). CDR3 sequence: CASRVSGVVVTGELFF. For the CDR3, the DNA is TGTGCCAGTAGGGTATCAGGGGTGGTGGTCACCGGGGAGCTGTTTTTT.

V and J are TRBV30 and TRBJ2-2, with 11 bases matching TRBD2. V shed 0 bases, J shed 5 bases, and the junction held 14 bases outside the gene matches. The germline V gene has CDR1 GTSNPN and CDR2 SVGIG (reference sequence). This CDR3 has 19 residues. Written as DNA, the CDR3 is TGTGCCTGGAGTGTAAGGCTAGCGGGGGGCCCAAGAGGGACCGGGGAGCTGTTTTTT. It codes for CAWSVRLAGGPRGTGELFF.

The CDR3, as DNA: TGTGCCAGCAGCCCGTTCTCGGACACTGAAGCTTTCTTT. It yields the protein CASSPFSDTEAFF. The chain links TRBV5-4 to TRBJ1-1; D remains unclear. The CDR3 contains 13 residues. V was pared by 4 bases and J by 3 bases, with 10 bases between. CDR1 is SGHNT, CDR2 YYREEE, per germline (reference sequence).

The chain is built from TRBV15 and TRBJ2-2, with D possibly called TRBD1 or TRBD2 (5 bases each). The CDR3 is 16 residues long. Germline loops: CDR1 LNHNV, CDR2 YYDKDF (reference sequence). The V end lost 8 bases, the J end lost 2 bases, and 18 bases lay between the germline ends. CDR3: CATSRTPGRNTGELFF. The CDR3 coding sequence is TGTGCCACCTCGCGGACTCCAGGGAGAAACACCGGGGAGCTGTTTTTT.

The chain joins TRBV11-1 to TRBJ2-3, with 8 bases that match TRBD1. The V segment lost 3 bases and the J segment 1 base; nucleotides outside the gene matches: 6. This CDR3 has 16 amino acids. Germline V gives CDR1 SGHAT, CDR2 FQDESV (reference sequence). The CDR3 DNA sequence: TGTGCCAGCAGCTTCCCTAAGACAGGGGGCACAGATACGCAGTATTTT. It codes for CASSFPKTGGTDTQYF.